This T cell receptor beta chain was retrieved from a study of shared clonotypes between healthy human individuals. The CDR3 contains 12 residues. The germline V and J ends were trimmed by 3 bases and 6 bases, with 6 bases remaining between them. Germline loops: CDR1 SGHNT, CDR2 YENEEA. Here immunoSEQ multiplex PCR was the method, and the copy in TCRdb shows in-frame clones only, minus some. The table records some 2,000,000 clones, 90% to 95% of them present only once. With regard to this clone: This sample also contains other DNA sequences that code for the same CDR3.

The sample consisted of naive CD4+ T cells sorted from blood. Subset: CD45RA+ positively selected. This rearrangement joins TRBV11-3 to TRBJ2-1; no clear D. The TCR comes from a man between 18 and 35 years old in good health. This CDR3 reads CASSLETNEQFF. CDR3 nucleotides: TGTGCCAGCAGCTTGGAAACCAATGAGCAGTTCTTC.